One sample yielded the 14 T cell receptor beta chains listed below, sequenced in a study of blood T cell repertoires in COVID-19. Profiling relied on immunoSEQ multiplex PCR, and the TCRdb table lists in-frame clones only, not all of them. The table has 90,000 to 110,000 clones, around four fifths seen once. The material sequenced was peripheral blood. These receptors all come from a woman aged 55-75 years with acute or convalescent COVID-19.

V gene TRBV5-6 combines with J gene TRBJ1-6, with D perhaps TRBD1 (5 bases). V was clipped by 4 bases and J by 7 bases, with 15 bases between them. The CDR3 runs 15 residues. The germline V gene has CDR1 SGHDT and CDR2 YYEEEE. CDR3 amino acids: CASSLQAVKNSPLHF. In DNA form, the CDR3 reads TGTGCCAGCAGCCTACAGGCAGTGAAGAATTCACCCCTCCACTTT.

The sample holds one count of this clone. The rearrangement uses TRBV7-2 and TRBJ2-4, with D hard to call. Per the germline V gene, CDR1 is SGHTA and CDR2 is FQGNSA. V dropped 5 bases and J dropped 0 bases, with 8 bases sitting between them. This CDR3 is 14 amino acids long. The CDR3 spells CASSRWQAKNIQYF. CDR3 DNA: TGTGCCAGCAGCAGATGGCAAGCCAAAAACATTCAGTACTTC.

J is TRBJ1-1 and V is TRBV3-1 (or the pseudogene TRBV3-2); D gene unclear. The V gene lost 1 base and the J gene lost 8 bases, with 11 bases spanning the gap. This CDR3 region has 13 residues. Germline V gene sequence: CDR1 LGHDT, CDR2 YNNKEL (reference sequence). Written as DNA, the CDR3 is TGTGCCAGCAGCCAAGGGATAAAGACAGAAGCTTTCTTT. This encodes CASSQGIKTEAFF.

V gene TRBV28 combines with J gene TRBJ1-5, with D unclear. V lost 6 bases to trimming and J lost 5 bases, with 11 bases between them. Germline V gives CDR1 MDHEN, CDR2 SYDVKM. This CDR3 is built from 13 residues. CDR3 sequence reads: CASRYERYQPQHF. The CDR3, as DNA: TGTGCCAGCAGGTATGAGAGGTATCAGCCCCAGCATTTT. Looking up the rest from reference TRBV28 and TRBJ1-5 gives the full variable domain: DVKVTQSSRYLVKRTGEKVFLECVQDMDHENMFWYRQDPGLGLRLIYFSYDVKMKEKGDIPEGYSVSREKKERFSLILESASTNQTSMYLCASRYERYQPQHFGDGTRLSIL.

This clone was found once. This chain uses TRBV5-1 with TRBJ2-5; D is possibly TRBD2 (6 bases). CDR1 and CDR2 (germline): SGHRS, YFSETQ. V was cut by 0 bases and J by 4 bases, with 7 bases left in between. The CDR3 is made up of 13 amino acids. In DNA, the CDR3 is TGCGCCAGCAGCTTGGTGGGGGGAGAGACCCAGTACTTC. It is translated as CASSLVGGETQYF.

The chain recombines TRBV6-5 with TRBJ1-6; TRBD1 matches at 7 bases. The germline V gene has CDR1 MNHEY and CDR2 SVGAGI. This CDR3 comprises 15 residues. V lost 0 bases to trimming and J lost 7 bases; unmatched junction nucleotides: 3. DNA of the CDR3: TGTGCCAGCAGTTACTCCTCAGGGGGAAATTCACCCCTCCACTTT. Encoded protein: CASSYSSGGNSPLHF.

The chain employs TRBV28 and TRBJ1-2; TRBD1 might be the D (6 bases). The length of the CDR3 is 12 residues. V was shortened by 8 bases and J by 6 bases, with 13 bases between the two germline ends. Germline V CDR1 and CDR2: MDHEN, SYDVKM. The CDR3 sequence is CASRRDMNGYTF. The CDR3 DNA is TGTGCCAGCCGCCGGGACATGAATGGCTACACCTTC.

This rearrangement joins TRBV27 to TRBJ1-2, with TRBD1 matching over 7 bases. CDR3 length: 13 residues. Looked up from germline, CDR1 is MNHEY and CDR2 is SMNVEV (reference sequence). V trimming: 5 bases; J trimming: 5 bases; junction bases outside the gene matches: 5. This chain's CDR3 is CASSPDRTYGYTF. The DNA of the CDR3 is TGTGCCAGCAGTCCGGACAGGACGTATGGCTACACCTTC.

The J gene is TRBJ1-4, the V gene TRBV7-9; the match to TRBD1 covers 10 bases. V shed 2 bases, J shed 4 bases, and the junction held 1 base outside the gene matches. This CDR3 is built from 15 residues. Germline assignment: CDR1 SEHNR and CDR2 FQNEAQ (reference sequence). The CDR3 nucleotides read TGTGCCAGCAGCTTATGGACAGGGGGTAATGAAAAACTGTTTTTT. Translation: CASSLWTGGNEKLFF.

J is TRBJ1-1 and V is TRBV5-1, with D possibly TRBD1 on 6 matching bases. Per the germline V gene, CDR1 is SGHRS and CDR2 is YFSETQ. Between the trimmed V and J ends, which lost 2 bases and 5 bases, there was a span of 7 bases. The CDR3 runs 12 residues. CDR3 in amino acids: CASSFTGTEAFF. The CDR3 bases are TGCGCCAGCAGCTTTACAGGGACTGAAGCTTTCTTT.

This clone appeared a single time. The chain joins TRBV19 to TRBJ1-2; 7 positions match TRBD1. V was clipped by 7 bases and J by 6 bases; unmatched bases: 8. The CDR3 has 13 residues. Per the germline V gene, CDR1 is LNHDA and CDR2 is SQIVND (reference sequence). The CDR3 region is CASTITGADGYTF. The CDR3 DNA reads TGTGCCAGTACCATAACAGGGGCTGATGGCTACACCTTC.

This clone showed up just once. J is TRBJ1-5 and V is TRBV5-8; 7 nucleotides line up with TRBD1. From germline, CDR1 is SGHTS and CDR2 YDEGEE. CDR3 length equals 15 residues. Germline trimming cut 2 bases from V and 0 bases from J; bases unmatched to any gene: 2. CDR3 coding DNA: TGTGCCAGCAGCTTCAGGGGGTATAGCAATCAGCCCCAGCATTTT. Encoded protein: CASSFRGYSNQPQHF.

J is TRBJ2-2 and V is TRBV28; TRBD1 matches at 8 bases. Losses at the gene ends were 5 bases for V and 5 bases for J; bases not matched to a gene: 10. Per germline, CDR1 MDHEN and CDR2 SYDVKM. The CDR3 is 16 amino acids. CDR3 bases: TGTGCCAGCAGTCCATCAACAGGGGGACGGACCGGGGAGCTGTTTTTT. It is translated as CASSPSTGGRTGELFF.

This clone was found a few times. V gene TRBV2 combines with J gene TRBJ1-5; 7 nucleotides agree with TRBD1. Trimming at V came to 6 bases and at J to 6 bases, leaving 8 bases not matched to a gene. The CDR3 sequence is 14 residues long. The germline gives CDR1 SNHLY, CDR2 FYNNEI. CDR3 amino acids: CASRDRVNRQPQHF. The DNA of the CDR3 is TGTGCCAGCAGAGACAGGGTGAATCGTCAGCCCCAGCATTTT.